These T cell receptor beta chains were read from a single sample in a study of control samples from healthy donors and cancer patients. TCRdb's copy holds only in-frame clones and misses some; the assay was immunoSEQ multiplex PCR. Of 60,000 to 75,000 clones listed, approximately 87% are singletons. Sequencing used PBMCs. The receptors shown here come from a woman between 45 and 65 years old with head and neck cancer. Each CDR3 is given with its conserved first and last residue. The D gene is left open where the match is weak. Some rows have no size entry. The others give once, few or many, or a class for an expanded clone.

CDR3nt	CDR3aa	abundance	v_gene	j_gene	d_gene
TGTGCCAGCAGCTCCCCCCCGGGACAGGGCTCCTACGAGCAGTACTTC	CASSSPPGQGSYEQYF	-	TRBV28	TRBJ2-7	TRBD1
TGTGCCAGCAGCTTAAGTGGGGGGCAGCAGGAAAAACTGTTTTTT	CASSLSGGQQEKLFF	-	TRBV11-2	TRBJ1-4	-
TGTGCCAGTAGTACCGACGGACGGGAGACCCAGTACTTC	CASSTDGRETQYF	once	TRBV19	TRBJ2-5	-
TGTGCCAGCAGCGTTGGAGAGTACTACGAGCAGTACTTC	CASSVGEYYEQYF	once	TRBV7-8	TRBJ2-7	-
TGTGCCAGCAGCATCGGACATGAATACGAGCAGTACTTC	CASSIGHEYEQYF	-	TRBV9	TRBJ2-7	-
TGTGCCAGGGACAGGATATATGGCTACACCTTC	CARDRIYGYTF	-	TRBV7-7	TRBJ1-2	TRBD1
TGCGCCAGCAGCTCCGGGGATACGCAGTATTTT	CASSSGDTQYF	once	TRBV5-1	TRBJ2-3	-
TGTGCCAGCAGCTCACGGGGCCTTTATAATTCACCCCTCCACTTT	CASSSRGLYNSPLHF	-	TRBV7-2	TRBJ1-6	-
TGTGCCAGCAGCTTAAGCGCAGGGGTGGATGGCTACACCTTC	CASSLSAGVDGYTF	-	TRBV7-3	TRBJ1-2	-
TGTGCCAGCAGTTACTCGAGAGCCCCGAGCTCCTACAATGAGCAGTTCTTC	CASSYSRAPSSYNEQFF	-	TRBV6-7	TRBJ2-1	-
TGTGCCAGCAGTTTATCGGGAGGGACCGGGGAGCTGTTTTTT	CASSLSGGTGELFF	once	TRBV27	TRBJ2-2	TRBD2
TGTGCCAGCAGTTCGCAGCCCCTCTCCTACGAGCAGTACTTC	CASSSQPLSYEQYF	-	TRBV6-5	TRBJ2-7	-
TGCGCCAGCAAGGGGGTAGGATCTGGGGCCAACGTCCTGACTTTC	CASKGVGSGANVLTF	-	TRBV4-1	TRBJ2-6	-
TGTGCCAGCAGCCGGGACAGAGTACCGAACACTGAAGCTTTCTTT	CASSRDRVPNTEAFF	-	TRBV7-2	TRBJ1-1	TRBD1
TGTGCCAGCAGCGGCCGGGACAGGGAGATCGATACGCAGTATTTT	CASSGRDREIDTQYF	-	TRBV7-9	TRBJ2-3	TRBD1
TGCGCCAGCAGCCCAAGACCCGGGGGCGACTACAATGAGCAGTTCTTC	CASSPRPGGDYNEQFF	once	TRBV4-3	TRBJ2-1	-
TGTGCCAGCAGCCTTAACTCCTACGAGCAGTACTTC	CASSLNSYEQYF	-	TRBV11-2	TRBJ2-7	-
TGTGCCAGCTCACCTCAGGGGGCAGGTCAGCCCCAGCATTTT	CASSPQGAGQPQHF	-	TRBV18	TRBJ1-5	TRBD1
TGTGCCAGTAGTATTAGTCCCGGGACAGGGGATTCACCCCTCCACTTT	CASSISPGTGDSPLHF	-	TRBV19	TRBJ1-6	TRBD1
TGTGCCAGTAGTATAGAACAGGGGAACTACAATGAGCAGTTCTTC	CASSIEQGNYNEQFF	-	TRBV19	TRBJ2-1	TRBD1
TGTGCCAGCAGAGCAGAAGGAAACACTGAAGCTTTCTTT	CASRAEGNTEAFF	-	TRBV28	TRBJ1-1	-
TGTGCCAGCAGCTTCGGAGGAGGCGAGCAGTACTTC	CASSFGGGEQYF	-	TRBV11-1	TRBJ2-7	-
TGTGCCTGGACTAGCGGGACCTACGAGCAGTACTTC	CAWTSGTYEQYF	-	TRBV30	TRBJ2-7	TRBD2
TGTGCCAGCAGTTACTCGTCAGGACGGCACTACGAGCAGTACTTC	CASSYSSGRHYEQYF	-	TRBV6-5	TRBJ2-7	-
TGTGCCAGCAGTCCCCGGACGGGACTAATAGTGCACAATGAGCAGTTCTTC	CASSPRTGLIVHNEQFF	-	TRBV27	TRBJ2-1	TRBD2
TGTGCCTGGAGTACAGGGGAGAACACCGGGGAGCTGTTTTTT	CAWSTGENTGELFF	-	TRBV30	TRBJ2-2	TRBD1
TGTGCCAGCAGGACTACTTCGGGACAGACAAAGCAGTACTTC	CASRTTSGQTKQYF	-	TRBV28	TRBJ2-7	TRBD1
TGTGCCAGCAGCCAAACAGGGGGCTCTGGAAACACCATATATTTT	CASSQTGGSGNTIYF	-	TRBV3-1/TRBV3-2	TRBJ1-3	TRBD1
TGTGCCTGGAGGTCCCAGGCCGGGCTCTCTGGAAACACCATATATTTT	CAWRSQAGLSGNTIYF	-	TRBV30	TRBJ1-3	-
TGTGCCAGCAGCTTGACGAGTGTTCGAGATGGCTACACCTTC	CASSLTSVRDGYTF	-	TRBV7-8	TRBJ1-2	-
TGTGCCAGCAGTTACGTAGGGGCAAACACTGAAGCTTTCTTT	CASSYVGANTEAFF	-	TRBV6-2/TRBV6-3	TRBJ1-1	-
TGTGCCAGCAGCCAAGGACAGGGAGGTATGAACACTGAAGCTTTCTTT	CASSQGQGGMNTEAFF	-	TRBV5-8	TRBJ1-1	TRBD1
TGTGCCTGCTTCTCAAAGGACTATGGCTACACCTTC	CACFSKDYGYTF	-	TRBV28	TRBJ1-2	-
TGTGCCAGCAGTGAGCAGGGAGCCACAGATACGCAGTATTTT	CASSEQGATDTQYF	-	TRBV6-2/TRBV6-3	TRBJ2-3	-
TGTGCCACCAGCAGACCCGGACAGGGGAACTACGAGCAGTACTTC	CATSRPGQGNYEQYF	-	TRBV15	TRBJ2-7	TRBD1
TGTGCCAGCAGCTTGGACTCGAATTCACCCCTCCACTTT	CASSLDSNSPLHF	-	TRBV5-4	TRBJ1-6	-
TGTGCCAGCAGCCTCCCGGGACAGGGAGCCCTCACAGATACGCAGTATTTT	CASSLPGQGALTDTQYF	-	TRBV28	TRBJ2-3	TRBD1
TGTGCCTCCGCCAAGGGGCAGGGTAATTCACCCCTCCACTTT	CASAKGQGNSPLHF	-	TRBV30	TRBJ1-6	-
TGTGCCAGCAGCTTAGAGGGGGGGGCATCGGTGATTTTCTACGAGCAGTACTTC	CASSLEGGASVIFYEQYF	-	TRBV11-3	TRBJ2-7	-
TGTGCCAGCAGCTTAGTTGGCCGGGACACTGAAGCTTTCTTT	CASSLVGRDTEAFF	few	TRBV13	TRBJ1-1	-
TGTGCCAGCACCCCGTGGGGAGGGAACCAATACACCGGGGAGCTGTTTTTT	CASTPWGGNQYTGELFF	-	TRBV28	TRBJ2-2	TRBD2
TGCAGCGTTGAAGGTCGGGAGGGAGCAACTAATGAAAAACTGTTTTTT	CSVEGREGATNEKLFF	-	TRBV29-1	TRBJ1-4	-
TGTGCCAGCAGCTGGGGGGGTGGCACTGAAGCTTTCTTT	CASSWGGGTEAFF	-	TRBV7-9	TRBJ1-1	-
TGTGCCAGTAGTATAGGTCTCCGGCGGGATCAGCCCCAGCATTTT	CASSIGLRRDQPQHF	-	TRBV19	TRBJ1-5	-
TGTGCCAGCAGTAGGACAGGGGCTGGGGCTTTCTTT	CASSRTGAGAFF	-	TRBV7-9	TRBJ1-1	TRBD1
TGTGCCAGCAGTTTAGGGGGCGGCTACACCTTC	CASSLGGGYTF	-	TRBV12-3/TRBV12-4	TRBJ1-2	-
TGTGCCAGCAGCTTAGTCACGGGGACTGAAGCTTTCTTT	CASSLVTGTEAFF	-	TRBV7-8	TRBJ1-1	-
TGTGCCAGCAGCCAAGAGCAGGGACGAACCTACGAGCAGTACTTC	CASSQEQGRTYEQYF	-	TRBV4-2	TRBJ2-7	-
TGCGCCAGCAGCTCACAGGGGAACACTGAAGCTTTCTTT	CASSSQGNTEAFF	-	TRBV5-1	TRBJ1-1	-
TGTGCCAGCAGCTTGGAGGCAGGCGATACCTACGAGCAGTACTTC	CASSLEAGDTYEQYF	-	TRBV5-4	TRBJ2-7	-
TGTGCCTGGAGTCAGGGCACCACTGAAGCTTTCTTT	CAWSQGTTEAFF	-	TRBV30	TRBJ1-1	-
TGTGCCAGCAGCCAGGGTTTAGTTCAGCCCCAGCATTTT	CASSQGLVQPQHF	-	TRBV12-3/TRBV12-4	TRBJ1-5	-
TGTGCCAGCAGTAATACAGGGAGCAATCAGCCCCAGCATTTT	CASSNTGSNQPQHF	-	TRBV28	TRBJ1-5	-
TGTGCCAGCAGCTCCGGGACCGGTCGGAATACGCAGTATTTT	CASSSGTGRNTQYF	-	TRBV28	TRBJ2-3	-
TGTGCCAGCAGCCCCCAAGAGGGGACTAGCGGGACTCCCATGGGGACCCAGTACTTC	CASSPQEGTSGTPMGTQYF	once	TRBV4-2	TRBJ2-5	TRBD2
TGCGCCAGCAGCCAAGACGTGGCGAGCGGGGGGGCTTCTAGCACAGATACGCAGTATTTT	CASSQDVASGGASSTDTQYF	-	TRBV4-3	TRBJ2-3	TRBD2
TGTGCCAGCAGTTTATCGTCATGGGGGGACCGGCCCCAGCATTTT	CASSLSSWGDRPQHF	-	TRBV27	TRBJ1-5	-